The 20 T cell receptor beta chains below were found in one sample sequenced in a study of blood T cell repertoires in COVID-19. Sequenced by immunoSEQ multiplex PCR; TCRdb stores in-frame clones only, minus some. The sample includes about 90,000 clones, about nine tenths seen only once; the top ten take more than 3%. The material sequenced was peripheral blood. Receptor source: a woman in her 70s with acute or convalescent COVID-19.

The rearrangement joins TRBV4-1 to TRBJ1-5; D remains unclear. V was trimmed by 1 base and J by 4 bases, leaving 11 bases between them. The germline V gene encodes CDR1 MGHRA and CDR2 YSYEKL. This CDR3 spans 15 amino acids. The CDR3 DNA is TGCGCCAGCAGCCAAGCGACTACGGCTAATCAGCCCCAGCATTTT. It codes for CASSQATTANQPQHF.

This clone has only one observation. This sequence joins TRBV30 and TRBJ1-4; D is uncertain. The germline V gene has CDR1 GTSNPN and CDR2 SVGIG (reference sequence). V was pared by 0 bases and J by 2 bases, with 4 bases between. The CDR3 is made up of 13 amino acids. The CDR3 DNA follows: TGTGCCTGGAGTGTACAGACTAATGAAAAACTGTTTTTT. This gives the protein CAWSVQTNEKLFF.

The CDR3 DNA is TGTGCCAGCAGTTCGCCAGCAGCGGGAGTCGGCCATGAGCAGTTCTTC. Protein: CASSSPAAGVGHEQFF. The gene calls are TRBV28 and TRBJ2-1; the match to TRBD2 covers 8 bases. Germline V CDR1 and CDR2: MDHEN, SYDVKM. The CDR3 has 16 amino acids. V shed 4 bases, J shed 8 bases, and the junction held 13 bases outside the gene matches.

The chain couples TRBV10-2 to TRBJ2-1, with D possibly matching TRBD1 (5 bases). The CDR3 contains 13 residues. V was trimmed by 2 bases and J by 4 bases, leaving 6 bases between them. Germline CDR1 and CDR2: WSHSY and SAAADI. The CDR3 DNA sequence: TGCGCCAGCAGTGAGAGGGGTTACAATGAGCAGTTCTTC. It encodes CASSERGYNEQFF.

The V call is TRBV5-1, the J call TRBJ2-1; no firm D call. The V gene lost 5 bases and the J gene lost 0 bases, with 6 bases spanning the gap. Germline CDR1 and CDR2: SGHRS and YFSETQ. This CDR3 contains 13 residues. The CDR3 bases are TGCGCCAGCAGAATGAGCTCCTACAATGAGCAGTTCTTC. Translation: CASRMSSYNEQFF.

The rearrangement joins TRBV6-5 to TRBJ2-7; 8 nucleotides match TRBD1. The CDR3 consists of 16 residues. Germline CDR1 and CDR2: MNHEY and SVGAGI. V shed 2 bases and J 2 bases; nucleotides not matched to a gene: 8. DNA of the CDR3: TGTGCCAGCAGTTACACAGGACAGGGTGTAACCTACGAGCAGTACTTC. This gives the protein CASSYTGQGVTYEQYF.

Written as DNA, the CDR3 is TGCGCCAGCAGCTTGCAGCTAGCGGGAGTCAGCTACGAGCAGTACTTC. This gives the protein CASSLQLAGVSYEQYF. This chain uses TRBV5-1 with TRBJ2-7, with 10 positions matching TRBD2. The CDR3 has 16 residues. The trim removed 1 base at V and 3 bases at J, leaving 7 bases unmatched. Germline assignment: CDR1 SGHRS and CDR2 YFSETQ.

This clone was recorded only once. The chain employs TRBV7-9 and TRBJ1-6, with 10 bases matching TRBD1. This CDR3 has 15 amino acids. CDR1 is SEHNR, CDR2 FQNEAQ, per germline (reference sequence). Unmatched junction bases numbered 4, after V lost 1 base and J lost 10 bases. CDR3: CASSLVGTGESPLHF. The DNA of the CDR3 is TGTGCCAGCAGCTTAGTTGGGACAGGGGAGTCACCCCTCCACTTT.

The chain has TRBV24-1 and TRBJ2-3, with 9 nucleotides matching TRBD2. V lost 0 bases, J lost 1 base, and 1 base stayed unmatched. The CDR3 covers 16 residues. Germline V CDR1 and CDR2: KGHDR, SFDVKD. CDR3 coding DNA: TGTGCCACCAGTGATTTGAAGCGGGGGGGCACAGATACGCAGTATTTT. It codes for CATSDLKRGGTDTQYF.

CDR3 region: CASSVTGNTGELFF. In nucleotides, the CDR3 is TGTGCCAGCAGCGTAACAGGGAACACCGGGGAGCTGTTTTTT. The V and J genes are TRBV9 and TRBJ2-2; tentatively, D is TRBD1 (5 bases). V shed 1 base and J shed 1 base, with 5 bases lying between them. The CDR3 loop spans 14 amino acids. Per the germline V gene, CDR1 is SGDLS and CDR2 is YYNGEE.

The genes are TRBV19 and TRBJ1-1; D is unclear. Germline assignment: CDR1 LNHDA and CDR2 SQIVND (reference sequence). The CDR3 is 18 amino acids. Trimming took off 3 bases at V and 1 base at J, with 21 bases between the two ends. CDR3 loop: CASSIHGGSNTPNTEAFF. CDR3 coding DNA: TGTGCCAGTAGTATTCATGGAGGGAGTAATACCCCGAACACTGAAGCTTTCTTT.

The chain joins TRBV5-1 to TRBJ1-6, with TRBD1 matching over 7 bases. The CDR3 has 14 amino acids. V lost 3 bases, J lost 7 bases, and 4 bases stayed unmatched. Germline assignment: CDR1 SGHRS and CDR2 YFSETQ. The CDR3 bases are TGCGCCAGCAGCTCGGGACAGTTGAATTCACCCCTCCACTTT. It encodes CASSSGQLNSPLHF.

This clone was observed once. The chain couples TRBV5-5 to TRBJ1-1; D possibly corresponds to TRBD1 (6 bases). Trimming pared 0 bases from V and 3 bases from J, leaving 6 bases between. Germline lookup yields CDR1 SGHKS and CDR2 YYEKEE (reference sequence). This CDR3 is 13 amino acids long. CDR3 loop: CASSLGQDTEAFF. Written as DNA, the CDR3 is TGTGCCAGCAGCTTGGGACAGGACACTGAAGCTTTCTTT.

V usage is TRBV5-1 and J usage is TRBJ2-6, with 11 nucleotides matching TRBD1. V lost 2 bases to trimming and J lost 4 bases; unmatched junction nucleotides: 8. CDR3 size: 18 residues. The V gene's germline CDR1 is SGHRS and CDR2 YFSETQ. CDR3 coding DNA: TGCGCCAGCAGCTTAACCGGGACAGGGGGACCCGGGGCCAACGTCCTGACTTTC. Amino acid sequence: CASSLTGTGGPGANVLTF.

Here the CDR3 reads CASSKTETGELFF. The CDR3 coding sequence is TGTGCCAGCAGCAAGACAGAGACCGGGGAGCTGTTTTTT. V usage is TRBV7-9 and J usage is TRBJ2-2; D might be TRBD1 (5 bases). Germline CDR1 reads SEHNR; CDR2 reads FQNEAQ (reference sequence). Trimming took off 5 bases at V and 5 bases at J, with 9 bases between the two ends. There are 13 residues in the CDR3.

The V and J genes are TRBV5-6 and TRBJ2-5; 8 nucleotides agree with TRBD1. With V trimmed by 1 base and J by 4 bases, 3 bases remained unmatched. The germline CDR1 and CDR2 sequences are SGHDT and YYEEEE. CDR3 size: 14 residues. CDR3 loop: CASSLFRGRETQYF. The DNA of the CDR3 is TGTGCCAGCAGCTTGTTCAGGGGGCGAGAGACCCAGTACTTC.

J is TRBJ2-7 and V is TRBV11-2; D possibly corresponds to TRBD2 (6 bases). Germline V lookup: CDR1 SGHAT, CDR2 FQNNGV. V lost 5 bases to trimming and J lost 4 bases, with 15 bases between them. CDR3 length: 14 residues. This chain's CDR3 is CASSPGLASYEQYF. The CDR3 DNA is TGTGCCAGCAGCCCCGGTCTAGCGTCTTACGAGCAGTACTTC.

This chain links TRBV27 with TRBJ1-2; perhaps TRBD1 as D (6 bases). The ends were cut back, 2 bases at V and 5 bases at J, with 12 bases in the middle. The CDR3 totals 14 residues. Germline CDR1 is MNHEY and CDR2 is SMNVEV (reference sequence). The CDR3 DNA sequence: TGTGCCAGCAGTTTAGCAGGGGCCGTATATGGCTACACCTTC. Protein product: CASSLAGAVYGYTF.

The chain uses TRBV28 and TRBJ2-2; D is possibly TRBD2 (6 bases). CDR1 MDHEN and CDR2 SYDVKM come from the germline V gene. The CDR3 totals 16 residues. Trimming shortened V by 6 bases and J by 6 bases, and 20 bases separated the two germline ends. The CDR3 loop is CASSTRRLVGAGELFF. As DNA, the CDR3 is TGTGCCAGCAGCACACGGAGACTAGTTGGCGCCGGGGAGCTGTTTTTT.

The CDR3 is CASSPDRSTDTQYF. Written as DNA, the CDR3 is TGTGCCAGCTCACCAGACAGGAGCACAGATACGCAGTATTTT. This chain joins TRBV18 and TRBJ2-3, with D possibly being TRBD1 (6 bases). Trimming removed 2 bases from V and 0 bases from J, with 6 bases in between. Germline V gene lookup returns CDR1 KGHSH and CDR2 LQKENI. This CDR3 has 14 residues. Looking up the rest from reference TRBV18 and TRBJ2-3 gives the full variable domain: NAGVMQNPRHLVRRRGQEARLRCSPMKGHSHVYWYRQLPEEGLKFMVYLQKENIIDESGMPKERFSAEFPKEGPSILRIQQVVRGDSAAYFCASSPDRSTDTQYFGPGTRLTVL.